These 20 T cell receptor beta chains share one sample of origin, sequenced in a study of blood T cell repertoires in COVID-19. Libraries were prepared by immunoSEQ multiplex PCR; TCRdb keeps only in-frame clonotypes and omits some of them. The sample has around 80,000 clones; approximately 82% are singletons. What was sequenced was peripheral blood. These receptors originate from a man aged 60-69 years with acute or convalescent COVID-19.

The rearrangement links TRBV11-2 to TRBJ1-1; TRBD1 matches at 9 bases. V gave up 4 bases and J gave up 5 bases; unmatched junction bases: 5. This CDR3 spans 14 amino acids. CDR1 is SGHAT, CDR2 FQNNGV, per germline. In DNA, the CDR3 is TGTGCCAGCAGCTGGGGACAGGGTCAAACTGAAGCTTTCTTT. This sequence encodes CASSWGQGQTEAFF.

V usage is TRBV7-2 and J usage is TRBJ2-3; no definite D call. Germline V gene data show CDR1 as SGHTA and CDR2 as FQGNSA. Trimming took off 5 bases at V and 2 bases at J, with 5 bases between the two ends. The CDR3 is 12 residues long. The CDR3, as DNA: TGTGCCAGCAGCCCTTTCACAGATACGCAGTATTTT. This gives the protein CASSPFTDTQYF.

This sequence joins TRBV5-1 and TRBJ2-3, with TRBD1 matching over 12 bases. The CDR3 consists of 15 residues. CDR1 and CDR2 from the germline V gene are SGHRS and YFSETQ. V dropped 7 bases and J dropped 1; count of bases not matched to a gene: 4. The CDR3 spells CASGDRGPRTDTQYF. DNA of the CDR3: TGCGCCAGCGGGGACAGGGGGCCTCGCACAGATACGCAGTATTTT.

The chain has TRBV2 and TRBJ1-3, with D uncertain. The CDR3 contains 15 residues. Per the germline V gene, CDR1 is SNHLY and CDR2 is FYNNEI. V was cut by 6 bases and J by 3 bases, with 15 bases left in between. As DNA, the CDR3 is TGTGCCAGCAGCACGTTTGGAGACGGTGGAAACACCATATATTTT. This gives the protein CASSTFGDGGNTIYF. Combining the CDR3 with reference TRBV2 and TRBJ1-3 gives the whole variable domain EPEVTQTPSHQVTQMGQEVILRCVPISNHLYFYWYRQILGQKVEFLVSFYNNEISEKSEIFDDQFSVERPDGSNFTLKIRSTKLEDSAMYFCASSTFGDGGNTIYFGEGSWLTVV.

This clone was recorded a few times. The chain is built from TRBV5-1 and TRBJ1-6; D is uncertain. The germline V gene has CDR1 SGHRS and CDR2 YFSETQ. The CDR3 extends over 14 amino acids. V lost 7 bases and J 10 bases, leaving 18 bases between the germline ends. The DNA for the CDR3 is TGCGCCAGCGGAACCGGGTCCCAAAGGTCACCCCTCCACTTT. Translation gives CASGTGSQRSPLHF.

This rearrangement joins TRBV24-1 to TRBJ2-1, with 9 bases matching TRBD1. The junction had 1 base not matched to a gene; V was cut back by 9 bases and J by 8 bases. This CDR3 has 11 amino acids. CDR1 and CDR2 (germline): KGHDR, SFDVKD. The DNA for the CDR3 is TGTGCCACCGGGACAGGGTATGAGCAGTTCTTC. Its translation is CATGTGYEQFF.

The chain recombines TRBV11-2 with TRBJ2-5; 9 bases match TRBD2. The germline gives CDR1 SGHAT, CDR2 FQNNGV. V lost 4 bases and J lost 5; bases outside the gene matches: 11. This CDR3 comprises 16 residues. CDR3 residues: CASSSGLAGSIETQYF. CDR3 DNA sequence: TGTGCCAGCAGCTCCGGCCTAGCGGGAAGTATTGAGACCCAGTACTTC.

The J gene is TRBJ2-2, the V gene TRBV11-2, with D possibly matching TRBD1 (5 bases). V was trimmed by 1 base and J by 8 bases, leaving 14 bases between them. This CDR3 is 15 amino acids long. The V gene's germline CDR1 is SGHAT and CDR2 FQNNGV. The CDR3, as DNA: TGTGCCAGCAGCTTAGGACAGTCCCCACTTGGGGAGCTGTTTTTT. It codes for CASSLGQSPLGELFF.

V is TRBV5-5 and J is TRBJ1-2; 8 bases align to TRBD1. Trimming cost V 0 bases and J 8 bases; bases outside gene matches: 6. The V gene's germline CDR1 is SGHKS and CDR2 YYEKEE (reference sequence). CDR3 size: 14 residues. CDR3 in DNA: TGTGCCAGCAGCTTGGCCCCAGGGGGCCAGGGCTACACCTTC. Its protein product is CASSLAPGGQGYTF.

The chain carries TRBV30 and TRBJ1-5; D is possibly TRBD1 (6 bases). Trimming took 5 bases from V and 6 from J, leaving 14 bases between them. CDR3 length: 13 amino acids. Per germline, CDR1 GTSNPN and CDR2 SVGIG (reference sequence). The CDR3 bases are TGTGCCTGGGCGGGGGCGGATGGTCAGCCCCAGCATTTT. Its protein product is CAWAGADGQPQHF. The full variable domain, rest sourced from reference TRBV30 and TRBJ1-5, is SQTIHQWPATLVQPVGSPLSLECTVEGTSNPNLYWYRQAAGRGLQLLFYSVGIGQISSEVPQNLSASRPQDRQFILSSKKLLLSDSGFYLCAWAGADGQPQHFGDGTRLSIL.

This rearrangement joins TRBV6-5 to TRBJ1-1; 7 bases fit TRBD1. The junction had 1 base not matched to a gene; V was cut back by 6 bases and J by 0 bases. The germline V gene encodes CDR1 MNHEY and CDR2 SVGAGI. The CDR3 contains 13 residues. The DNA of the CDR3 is TGTGCCAGCAGGGGACAGCTGAACACTGAAGCTTTCTTT. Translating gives CASRGQLNTEAFF.

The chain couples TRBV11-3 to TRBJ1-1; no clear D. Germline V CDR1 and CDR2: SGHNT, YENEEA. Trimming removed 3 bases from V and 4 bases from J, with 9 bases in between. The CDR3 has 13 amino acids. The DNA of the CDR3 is TGTGCCAGCAGCTTGGTGCGGGGCACTGAAGCTTTCTTT. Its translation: CASSLVRGTEAFF. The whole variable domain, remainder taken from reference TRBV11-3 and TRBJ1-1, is EAGVVQSPRYKIIEKKQPVAFWCNPISGHNTLYWYLQNLGQGPELLIRYENEEAVDDSQLPKDRFSAERLKGVDSTLKIQPAELGDSAVYLCASSLVRGTEAFFGQGTRLTVV.

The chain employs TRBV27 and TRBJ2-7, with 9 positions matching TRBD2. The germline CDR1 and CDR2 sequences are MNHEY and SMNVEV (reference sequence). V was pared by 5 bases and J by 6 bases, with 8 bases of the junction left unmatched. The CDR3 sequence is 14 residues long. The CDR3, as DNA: TGTGCCAGCAGTCTCAGGCGGGGGGGTACCGAGCAGTACTTC. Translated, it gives CASSLRRGGTEQYF.

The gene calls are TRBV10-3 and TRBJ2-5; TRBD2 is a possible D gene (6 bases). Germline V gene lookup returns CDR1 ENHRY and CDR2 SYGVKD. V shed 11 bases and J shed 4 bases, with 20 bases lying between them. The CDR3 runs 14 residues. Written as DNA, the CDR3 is TGTGCCGCCGGGGGAGGCGGGATCGTAGAGACCCAGTACTTC. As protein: CAAGGGGIVETQYF.

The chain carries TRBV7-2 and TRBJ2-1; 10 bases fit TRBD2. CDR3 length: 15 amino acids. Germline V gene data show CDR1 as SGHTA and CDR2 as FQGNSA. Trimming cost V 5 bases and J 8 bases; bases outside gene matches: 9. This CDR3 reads CASSQTSGEWYEQFF. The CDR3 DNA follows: TGTGCCAGCAGCCAAACTAGCGGGGAGTGGTATGAGCAGTTCTTC.

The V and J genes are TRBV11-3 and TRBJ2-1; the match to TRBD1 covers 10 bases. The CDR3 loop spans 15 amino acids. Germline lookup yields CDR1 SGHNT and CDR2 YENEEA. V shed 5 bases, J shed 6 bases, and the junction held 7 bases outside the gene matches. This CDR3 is CASSVGQGETNEQFF. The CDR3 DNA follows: TGTGCCAGCAGCGTCGGACAGGGGGAGACCAATGAGCAGTTCTTC.

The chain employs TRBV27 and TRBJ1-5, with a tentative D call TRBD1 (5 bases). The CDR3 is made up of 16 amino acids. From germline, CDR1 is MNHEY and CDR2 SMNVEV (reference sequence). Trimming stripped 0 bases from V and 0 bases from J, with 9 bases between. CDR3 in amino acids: CASSLSGGASNQPQHF. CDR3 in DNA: TGTGCCAGCAGTTTATCTGGCGGGGCTAGCAATCAGCCCCAGCATTTT.

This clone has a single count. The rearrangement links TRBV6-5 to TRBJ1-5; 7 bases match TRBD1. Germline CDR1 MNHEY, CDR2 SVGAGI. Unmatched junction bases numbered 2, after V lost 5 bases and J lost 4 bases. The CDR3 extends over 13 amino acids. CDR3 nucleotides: TGTGCCAGCAGTCCAGGGGGGAATCAGCCCCAGCATTTT. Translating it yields CASSPGGNQPQHF.

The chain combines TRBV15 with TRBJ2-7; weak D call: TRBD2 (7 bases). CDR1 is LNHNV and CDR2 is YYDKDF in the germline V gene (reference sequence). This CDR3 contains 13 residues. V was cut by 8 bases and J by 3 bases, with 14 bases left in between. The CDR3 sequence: CATAAGALYEQYF. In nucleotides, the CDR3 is TGTGCCACCGCGGCGGGGGCCCTCTACGAGCAGTACTTC.

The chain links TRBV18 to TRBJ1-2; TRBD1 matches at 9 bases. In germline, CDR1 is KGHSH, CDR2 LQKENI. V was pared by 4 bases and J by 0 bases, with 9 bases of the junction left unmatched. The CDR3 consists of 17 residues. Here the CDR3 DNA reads TGTGCCAGCTCACTTAGGACAGGGGACCTAGCTAACTATGGCTACACCTTC. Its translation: CASSLRTGDLANYGYTF. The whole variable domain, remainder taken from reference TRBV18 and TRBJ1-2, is NAGVMQNPRHLVRRRGQEARLRCSPMKGHSHVYWYRQLPEEGLKFMVYLQKENIIDESGMPKERFSAEFPKEGPSILRIQQVVRGDSAAYFCASSLRTGDLANYGYTFGSGTRLTVV.